The present T cell receptor (beta chain) was sequenced within a study of T cell responses to AZD1222 COVID-19 vaccine. Across the whole study: Pooling covered second doses at about 4 or about 12 weeks. Findings and caveats of the study: Elevations in Spike-specific TCR breadth and depth followed administration of two AZD1222 doses. The number of AZD1222 recipients seropositive at baseline was only five to seven. Among vaccine-associated CD4 TCRs, coverage spanned spike, with dominance at 160-218 and 743-854.

V lost 1 base, J lost 4 bases, and 6 bases stayed unmatched. The CDR3 covers 14 residues. CDR1 GTSNPN and CDR2 SVGIG come from the germline V gene (reference sequence). Measured with immunoSEQ multiplex PCR; TCRdb has only the in-frame clones, and not every one. The data hold roughly 120,000 clones, with 87% observed a single time. In regard to this clone: Its target is unknown.

This receptor was obtained from an adult in good health. The sequences come from peripheral blood, collected on day 0 of AZD1222 vaccination. V is TRBV30 and J is TRBJ1-2; 7 bases agree with TRBD1. CDR3 residues: CAWSGGGGIYGYTF. The DNA for the CDR3 is TGTGCCTGGAGTGGCGGAGGGGGCATCTATGGCTACACCTTC. Looking up the rest from reference TRBV30 and TRBJ1-2 gives the full variable domain: SQTIHQWPATLVQPVGSPLSLECTVEGTSNPNLYWYRQAAGRGLQLLFYSVGIGQISSEVPQNLSASRPQDRQFILSSKKLLLSDSGFYLCAWSGGGGIYGYTFGSGTRLTVV.